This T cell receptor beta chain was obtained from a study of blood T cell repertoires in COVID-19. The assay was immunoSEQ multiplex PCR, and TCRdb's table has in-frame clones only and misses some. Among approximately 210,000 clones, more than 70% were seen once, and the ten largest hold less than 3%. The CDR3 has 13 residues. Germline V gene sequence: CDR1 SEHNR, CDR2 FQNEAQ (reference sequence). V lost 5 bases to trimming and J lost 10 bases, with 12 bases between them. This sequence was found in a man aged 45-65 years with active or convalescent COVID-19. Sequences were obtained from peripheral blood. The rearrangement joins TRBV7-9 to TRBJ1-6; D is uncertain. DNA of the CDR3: TGTGCCAGCAGCCCTACCCCCTTGTCACCCCTCCACTTT. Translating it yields CASSPTPLSPLHF. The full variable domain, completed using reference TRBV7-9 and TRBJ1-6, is DTGVSQNPRHKITKRGQNVTFRCDPISEHNRLYWYRQTLGQGPEFLTYFQNEAQLEKSRLLSDRFSAERPKGSFSTLEIQRTEQGDSAMYLCASSPTPLSPLHFGNGTRLTVT.